Following are 26 T cell receptor beta chains from one sample sequenced in a study of blood T cell repertoires in COVID-19. Profiling relied on immunoSEQ multiplex PCR, and the TCRdb table lists in-frame clones only, not all of them. Among approximately 260,000 clones listed, 70% to 90% were seen once. The sequencing sample was made of PBMCs or T cells enriched from blood (not recorded which). The origin of the receptors is a woman between 45 and 60 years old who had been exposed to COVID-19.

The CDR3, as DNA: TGTGCCAGCAGCTTGGGCCCCACGGGGACTGAAGCTTTCTTT. It codes for CASSLGPTGTEAFF. The rearrangement joins TRBV5-6 to TRBJ1-1; D not certain. With 0 bases removed from V and 5 bases from J, the gap between germline ends came to 11 bases. This CDR3 is built from 14 residues. Germline CDR1 and CDR2: SGHDT and YYEEEE.

The rearrangement uses TRBV7-3 and TRBJ2-2; tentatively, D is TRBD1 (6 bases). Germline-derived CDR1 and CDR2 are SGHTA and FQGTGA. The V gene lost 1 base and the J gene lost 6 bases, with 9 bases spanning the gap. This CDR3 has 14 residues. As DNA, the CDR3 is TGTGCCAGCAGCTTAATTACAGGGCCCGGGGAGCTGTTTTTT. As protein: CASSLITGPGELFF.

The chain links TRBV18 to TRBJ2-1, with D tentatively TRBD1 (6 bases). This CDR3 contains 15 residues. CDR1 KGHSH and CDR2 LQKENI come from the germline V gene. The V end was cut by 3 bases, the J end by 5 bases, with 14 bases between. As DNA, the CDR3 is TGTGCCAGCTCACCGATCGCTGGACAGCACAATGAGCAGTTCTTC. Protein product: CASSPIAGQHNEQFF.

The chain carries TRBV5-1 and TRBJ2-5; TRBD2 agrees at 12 bases. In germline, CDR1 is SGHRS, CDR2 YFSETQ. This CDR3 contains 16 residues. J was trimmed by 2 bases and V by 4 bases; bases with no gene match: 6. The CDR3, as DNA: TGCGCCAGCAGCCAAGGACTAGCGGGGAGACAAGAGACCCAGTACTTC. Encoded protein: CASSQGLAGRQETQYF. Complete variable domain (other parts from reference TRBV5-1 and TRBJ2-5): KAGVTQTPRYLIKTRGQQVTLSCSPISGHRSVSWYQQTPGQGLQFLFEYFSETQRNKGNFPGRFSGRQFSNSRSEMNVSTLELGDSALYLCASSQGLAGRQETQYFGPGTRLLVL.

The chain joins TRBV14 to TRBJ2-1; the D gene is possibly TRBD2 (6 bases). CDR3 length: 16 amino acids. V was shortened by 0 bases and J by 7 bases, with 16 bases between the two germline ends. The germline V gene encodes CDR1 SGHDN and CDR2 FVKESK. This CDR3 reads CASSQDRDWTINEQFF. In DNA form, the CDR3 reads TGTGCCAGCAGCCAAGACCGGGACTGGACGATAAATGAGCAGTTCTTC.

The chain employs TRBV4-3 and TRBJ1-1, with D hard to call. Trimming took off 0 bases at V and 0 bases at J, with 5 bases between the two ends. The CDR3 is 14 amino acids. Germline loops: CDR1 LGHNA, CDR2 YSLEER. CDR3 DNA: TGCGCCAGCAGCCAAGAGAGGATGAACACTGAAGCTTTCTTT. This sequence encodes CASSQERMNTEAFF.

The chain has TRBV12-3 or TRBV12-4 and TRBJ1-5, with TRBD1 matching over 8 bases. This CDR3 is built from 13 residues. V dropped 6 bases and J dropped 11; count of bases not matched to a gene: 9. CDR3 protein: CASRDRAMGAQHF. CDR3 DNA sequence: TGTGCCAGCAGGGACAGGGCAATGGGCGCCCAGCATTTT.

This clone has only one observation. V and J are TRBV7-9 and TRBJ2-7; TRBD1 is a possible D gene (6 bases). V gave up 5 bases and J gave up 2 bases, with 16 bases separating them. This CDR3 is 15 amino acids long. Germline V CDR1 and CDR2: SEHNR, FQNEAQ (reference sequence). The CDR3 DNA is TGTGCCAGCAGCCTTACACAGGGTGGGACCTACGAGCAGTACTTC. Protein sequence: CASSLTQGGTYEQYF. The full variable domain, with the rest looked up from reference TRBV7-9 and TRBJ2-7, is DTGVSQNPRHKITKRGQNVTFRCDPISEHNRLYWYRQTLGQGPEFLTYFQNEAQLEKSRLLSDRFSAERPKGSFSTLEIQRTEQGDSAMYLCASSLTQGGTYEQYFGPGTRLTVT.

The chain recombines TRBV11-2 with TRBJ2-1; maybe TRBD1 (5 bases). The CDR3 spans 14 residues. Per the germline V gene, CDR1 is SGHAT and CDR2 is FQNNGV. V was cut by 7 bases and J by 2 bases, with 12 bases left in between. The CDR3 protein is CASTPSRAYNEQFF. For the CDR3, the DNA is TGTGCCAGCACCCCCAGCAGGGCCTACAATGAGCAGTTCTTC.

V usage is TRBV5-5 and J usage is TRBJ2-1, with D possibly being TRBD2 (6 bases). This CDR3 spans 14 amino acids. Trimming removed 0 bases from V and 5 bases from J, with 9 bases in between. CDR1 is SGHKS, CDR2 YYEKEE, per germline (reference sequence). The CDR3 here is CASSLGGTHNEQFF. The CDR3 DNA is TGTGCCAGCAGCTTGGGAGGGACTCACAATGAGCAGTTCTTC.

The chain employs TRBV11-3 and TRBJ1-5; 9 bases agree with TRBD1. The CDR3 is 15 residues long. CDR1 and CDR2 (germline): SGHNT, YENEEA. Germline trimming cut 8 bases from V and 7 bases from J; bases unmatched to any gene: 12. Here the CDR3 reads CASPLPDRGRQPQHF. For the CDR3, the DNA is TGTGCCAGCCCCTTGCCGGACAGGGGCCGGCAGCCCCAGCATTTT.

The chain is built from TRBV28 and TRBJ2-7; 10 bases map to TRBD1. The CDR3 has 17 amino acids. Germline CDR1 is MDHEN and CDR2 is SYDVKM. After removal of 4 bases from V and 4 bases from J, the junction contained 13 bases not matched to a gene. The DNA of the CDR3 is TGTGCCAGCAGTTACCTTTTGACAGGGGGCGCCGGGTACGAGCAGTACTTC. Protein product: CASSYLLTGGAGYEQYF.

The V and J genes are TRBV9 and TRBJ2-2; 9 positions match TRBD2. V shed 2 bases, J shed 0 bases, and the junction held 8 bases outside the gene matches. The CDR3 totals 18 residues. The germline V gene encodes CDR1 SGDLS and CDR2 YYNGEE. The CDR3 nucleotides are TGTGCCAGCAGCGTTCCGCGGGGGGGCCTCGCGAACACCGGGGAGCTGTTTTTT. Its translation: CASSVPRGGLANTGELFF.

This chain joins TRBV12-3 or TRBV12-4 and TRBJ1-2, with 7 bases identical to TRBD1. J gave up 7 bases and V 5 bases, and 7 bases lay outside the gene matches. The CDR3 length is 13 residues. The CDR3 region has the DNA TGTGCCAGCAGTCTGACAGGGATCGCTGGCTACACCTTC. This gives the protein CASSLTGIAGYTF.

The chain joins TRBV4-2 to TRBJ1-3; no reliable D call. Germline V gives CDR1 LGHNA, CDR2 YNFKEQ. The CDR3 contains 17 residues. Trimming took off 0 bases at V and 0 bases at J, with 12 bases between the two ends. The CDR3 sequence is CASSQDGRLNSGNTIYF. In nucleotides, the CDR3 is TGTGCCAGCAGCCAAGATGGGCGTCTTAACTCTGGAAACACCATATATTTT.

The V gene is TRBV19, the J gene TRBJ1-1; the D gene is possibly TRBD1 (6 bases). Germline CDR1 LNHDA, CDR2 SQIVND (reference sequence). Deletions cut 1 base from V and 4 bases from J, with 10 bases between. The CDR3 is 14 residues long. The DNA of the CDR3 is TGTGCCAGTAGTATAGTACAGGGTGGCACTGAAGCTTTCTTT. Translating it yields CASSIVQGGTEAFF.

Turning to this clone: One junction end disagrees with the germline gene, perhaps due to a read error. The V call is TRBV20-1, the J call TRBJ1-2; no definite D call. Germline V gene data show CDR1 as DFQATT and CDR2 as SNEGSKA (reference sequence). This CDR3 has 10 amino acids. The CDR3 DNA follows: TGCAGTGCTAGAGATCCGAATGAGATCTTC. It translates to CSARDPNEIF.

Comments on this clone: The sample contains more than one DNA sequence encoding this CDR3. This chain connects TRBV5-1 to TRBJ1-1, with 9 bases that match TRBD1. V was clipped by 5 bases and J by 2 bases; unmatched bases: 4. This CDR3 comprises 14 residues. CDR1 is SGHRS, CDR2 YFSETQ, per germline. In DNA, the CDR3 is TGCGCCAGCAGACCGGGACAGGGAAACACTGAAGCTTTCTTT. Its protein product is CASRPGQGNTEAFF. Complete variable domain (other parts from reference TRBV5-1 and TRBJ1-1): KAGVTQTPRYLIKTRGQQVTLSCSPISGHRSVSWYQQTPGQGLQFLFEYFSETQRNKGNFPGRFSGRQFSNSRSEMNVSTLELGDSALYLCASRPGQGNTEAFFGQGTRLTVV.

V usage is TRBV11-2 and J usage is TRBJ2-7, with TRBD1 matching over 8 bases. Germline assignment: CDR1 SGHAT and CDR2 FQNNGV. The CDR3 sequence is 15 residues long. The ends lost 3 bases at V and 2 bases at J; junction bases unmatched: 6. The CDR3 nucleotides are TGTGCCAGCAGCTTCGAGGGGACAGGCCCCTACGAGCAGTACTTC. Its translation: CASSFEGTGPYEQYF.

The chain combines TRBV10-3 with TRBJ2-5; 9 positions match TRBD1. Germline trimming cut 4 bases from V and 4 bases from J; bases unmatched to any gene: 4. This CDR3 has 14 residues. Per the germline V gene, CDR1 is ENHRY and CDR2 is SYGVKD. The DNA of the CDR3 is TGTGCCATCAGTGGGCCGGGACAGGGAGAGACCCAGTACTTC. Translated, it gives CAISGPGQGETQYF.

This sequence joins TRBV5-1 and TRBJ1-2; D possibly corresponds to TRBD1 (5 bases). Germline V gives CDR1 SGHRS, CDR2 YFSETQ. The CDR3 contains 13 residues. V shed 2 bases and J shed 7 bases, with 12 bases lying between them. Here the CDR3 DNA reads TGCGCCAGCAGCTTTGGCAGGGCGGCTGGCTACACCTTC. Translating it yields CASSFGRAAGYTF. The whole variable domain, filled in from reference TRBV5-1 and TRBJ1-2, reads KAGVTQTPRYLIKTRGQQVTLSCSPISGHRSVSWYQQTPGQGLQFLFEYFSETQRNKGNFPGRFSGRQFSNSRSEMNVSTLELGDSALYLCASSFGRAAGYTFGSGTRLTVV.

This rearrangement joins TRBV27 to TRBJ1-1, with 11 bases that match TRBD1. CDR1 and CDR2 from the germline V gene are MNHEY and SMNVEV (reference sequence). V was pared by 4 bases and J by 12 bases, with 7 bases of the junction left unmatched. The CDR3 spans 13 residues. In nucleotides, the CDR3 is TGTGCCAGCAGTTATGGACAGGGGGCTGTGTCTTTCTTT. Translated: CASSYGQGAVSFF.

The CDR3 loop is CASGGGGSGNTIYF. CDR3 nucleotides: TGTGCCTCCGGAGGCGGCGGCTCTGGAAACACCATATATTTT. The chain uses TRBV30 and TRBJ1-3, with D hard to call. CDR1 is GTSNPN and CDR2 is SVGIG in the germline V gene (reference sequence). The CDR3 is made up of 14 amino acids. The ends were cut back, 7 bases at V and 0 bases at J, with 13 bases in the middle. Full variable domain (rest looked up from reference TRBV30 and TRBJ1-3): SQTIHQWPATLVQPVGSPLSLECTVEGTSNPNLYWYRQAAGRGLQLLFYSVGIGQISSEVPQNLSASRPQDRQFILSSKKLLLSDSGFYLCASGGGGSGNTIYFGEGSWLTVV.

The chain recombines TRBV28 with TRBJ2-1, with 12 bases matching TRBD2. Germline trimming cut 6 bases from V and 0 bases from J; bases unmatched to any gene: 12. This CDR3 has 19 amino acids. Germline lookup yields CDR1 MDHEN and CDR2 SYDVKM. The CDR3 region is CASRIGLAGFTSSYNEQFF. The CDR3 coding sequence is TGTGCCAGCAGGATCGGACTAGCGGGGTTCACGAGCTCCTACAATGAGCAGTTCTTC.

This clone was counted once. This rearrangement joins TRBV27 to TRBJ2-7; a possible D gene is TRBD1 (6 bases). The CDR3 extends over 15 amino acids. Germline CDR1 and CDR2: MNHEY and SMNVEV (reference sequence). V was trimmed by 6 bases and J by 2 bases, leaving 17 bases between them. Written as DNA, the CDR3 is TGTGCCAGCAGCCTTTACCCCGGACAGCCCTACGAGCAGTACTTC. Amino acid sequence: CASSLYPGQPYEQYF.

In this sample, this clone turned up a few times. J is TRBJ1-1 and V is TRBV3-1 (or the pseudogene TRBV3-2); D gene unclear. The germline CDR1 and CDR2 sequences are LGHDT and YNNKEL (reference sequence). The CDR3 contains 15 residues. V dropped 4 bases and J dropped 1 base, with 13 bases sitting between them. The DNA for the CDR3 is TGTGCCAGCAGCCGAGGCAGCCAGAGGAACACTGAAGCTTTCTTT. Amino acid sequence: CASSRGSQRNTEAFF.